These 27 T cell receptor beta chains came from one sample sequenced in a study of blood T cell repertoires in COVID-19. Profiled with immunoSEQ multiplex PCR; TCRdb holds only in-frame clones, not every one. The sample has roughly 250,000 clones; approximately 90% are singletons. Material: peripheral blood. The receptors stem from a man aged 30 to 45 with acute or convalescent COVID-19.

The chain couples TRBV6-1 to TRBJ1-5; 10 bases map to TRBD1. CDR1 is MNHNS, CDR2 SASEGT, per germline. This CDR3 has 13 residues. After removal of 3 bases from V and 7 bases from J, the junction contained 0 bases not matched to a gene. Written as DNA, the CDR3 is TGTGCCAGCAGTGAGACAGGGGGCCAGCCCCAGCATTTT. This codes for CASSETGGQPQHF.

The chain's CDR3 is CATSDWTGEHNTGELFF. The DNA for the CDR3 is TGTGCCACCAGTGATTGGACAGGGGAACATAACACCGGGGAGCTGTTTTTT. The chain links TRBV24-1 to TRBJ2-2; TRBD1 aligns across 9 bases. The CDR3 is 17 amino acids. Germline-derived CDR1 and CDR2 are KGHDR and SFDVKD. After removal of 2 bases from V and 2 bases from J, the junction contained 5 bases not matched to a gene.

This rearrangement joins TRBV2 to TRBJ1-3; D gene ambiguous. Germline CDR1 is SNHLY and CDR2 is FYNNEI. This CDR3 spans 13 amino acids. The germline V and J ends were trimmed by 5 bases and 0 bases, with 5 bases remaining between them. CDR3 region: CASSRLSGNTIYF. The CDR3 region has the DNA TGTGCCAGCAGTAGACTCTCTGGAAACACCATATATTTT. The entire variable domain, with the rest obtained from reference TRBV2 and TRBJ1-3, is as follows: EPEVTQTPSHQVTQMGQEVILRCVPISNHLYFYWYRQILGQKVEFLVSFYNNEISEKSEIFDDQFSVERPDGSNFTLKIRSTKLEDSAMYFCASSRLSGNTIYFGEGSWLTVV.

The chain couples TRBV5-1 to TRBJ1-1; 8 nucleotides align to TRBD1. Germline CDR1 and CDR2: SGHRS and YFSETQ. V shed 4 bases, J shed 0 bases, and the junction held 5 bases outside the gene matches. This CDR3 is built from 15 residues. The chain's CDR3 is CASSPDRAMNTEAFF. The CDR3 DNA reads TGCGCCAGCAGCCCGGACAGGGCCATGAACACTGAAGCTTTCTTT.

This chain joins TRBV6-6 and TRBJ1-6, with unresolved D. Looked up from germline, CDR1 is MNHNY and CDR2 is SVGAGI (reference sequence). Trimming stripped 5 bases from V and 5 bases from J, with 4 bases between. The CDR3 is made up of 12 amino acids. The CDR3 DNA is TGTGCCAGCAGTAACAATAATTCACCCCTCCACTTT. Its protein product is CASSNNNSPLHF.

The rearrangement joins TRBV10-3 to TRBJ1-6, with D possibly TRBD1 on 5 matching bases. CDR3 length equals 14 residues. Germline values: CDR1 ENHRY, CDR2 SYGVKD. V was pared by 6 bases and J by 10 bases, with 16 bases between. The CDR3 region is CAIRVGRAGSPLHF. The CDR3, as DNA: TGTGCCATCAGAGTTGGCAGGGCAGGCTCACCCCTCCACTTT.

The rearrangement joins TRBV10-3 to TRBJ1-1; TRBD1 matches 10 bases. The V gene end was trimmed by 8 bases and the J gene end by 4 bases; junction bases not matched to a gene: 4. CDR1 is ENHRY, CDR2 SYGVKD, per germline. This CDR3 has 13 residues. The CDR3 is CAIRDRGGTEAFF. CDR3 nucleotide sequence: TGTGCCATCCGGGACAGGGGCGGCACTGAAGCTTTCTTT.

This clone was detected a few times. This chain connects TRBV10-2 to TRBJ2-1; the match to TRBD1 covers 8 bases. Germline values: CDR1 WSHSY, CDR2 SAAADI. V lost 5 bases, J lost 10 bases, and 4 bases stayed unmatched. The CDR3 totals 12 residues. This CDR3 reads CASSRQGREQFF. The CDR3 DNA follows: TGCGCCAGCAGTCGACAGGGGCGAGAGCAGTTCTTC.

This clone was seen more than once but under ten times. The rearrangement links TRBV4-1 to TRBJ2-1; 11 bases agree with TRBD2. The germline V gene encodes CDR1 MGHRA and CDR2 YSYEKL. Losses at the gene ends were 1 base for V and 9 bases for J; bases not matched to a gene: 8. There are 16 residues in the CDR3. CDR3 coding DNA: TGCGCCAGCAGCCAAGCTGTACTAGCGGGAGAGGGTGAGCAGTTCTTC. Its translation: CASSQAVLAGEGEQFF.

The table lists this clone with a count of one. The CDR3 DNA reads as TGTGCCAGCAGCTTCCCAACTAGCGGATACTACGAGCAGTACTTC. This encodes CASSFPTSGYYEQYF. The V gene is TRBV5-4, the J gene TRBJ2-7, with 8 bases aligning to TRBD2. CDR1 SGHNT and CDR2 YYREEE come from the germline V gene (reference sequence). The CDR3 length is 15 residues. V shed 2 bases, J shed 3 bases, and the junction held 7 bases outside the gene matches.

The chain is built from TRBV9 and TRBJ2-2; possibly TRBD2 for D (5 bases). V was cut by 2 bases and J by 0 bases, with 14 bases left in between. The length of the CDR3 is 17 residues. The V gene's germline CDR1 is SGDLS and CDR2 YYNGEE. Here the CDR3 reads CASSVRVIATNTGELFF. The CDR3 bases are TGTGCCAGCAGCGTTCGTGTCATAGCGACGAACACCGGGGAGCTGTTTTTT.

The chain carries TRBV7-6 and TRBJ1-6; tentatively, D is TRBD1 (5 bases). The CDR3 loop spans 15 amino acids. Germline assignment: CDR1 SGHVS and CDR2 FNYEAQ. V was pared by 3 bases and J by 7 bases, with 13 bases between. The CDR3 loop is CASSFAGLQNSPLHF. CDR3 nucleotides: TGTGCCAGCAGCTTTGCGGGGCTTCAGAATTCACCCCTCCACTTT.

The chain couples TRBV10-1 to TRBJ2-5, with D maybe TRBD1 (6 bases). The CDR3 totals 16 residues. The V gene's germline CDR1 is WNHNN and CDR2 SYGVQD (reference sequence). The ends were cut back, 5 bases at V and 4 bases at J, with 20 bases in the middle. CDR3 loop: CASSQGQTKGVETQYF. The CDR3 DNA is TGCGCCAGCAGTCAAGGACAGACGAAGGGGGTAGAGACCCAGTACTTC.

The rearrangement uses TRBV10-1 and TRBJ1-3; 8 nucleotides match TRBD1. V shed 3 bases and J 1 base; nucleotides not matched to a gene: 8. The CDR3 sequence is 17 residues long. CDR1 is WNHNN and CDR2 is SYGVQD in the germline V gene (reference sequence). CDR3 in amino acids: CASSDNRGAISGNTIYF. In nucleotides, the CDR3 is TGCGCCAGCAGTGACAACAGGGGGGCCATTTCTGGAAACACCATATATTTT.

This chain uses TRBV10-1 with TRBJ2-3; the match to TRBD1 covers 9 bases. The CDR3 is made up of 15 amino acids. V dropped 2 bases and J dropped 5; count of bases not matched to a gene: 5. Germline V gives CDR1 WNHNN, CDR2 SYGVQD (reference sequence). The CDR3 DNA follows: TGCGCCAGCAGTGAGACTCCGGGACAGGGAGATACGCAGTATTTT. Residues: CASSETPGQGDTQYF.

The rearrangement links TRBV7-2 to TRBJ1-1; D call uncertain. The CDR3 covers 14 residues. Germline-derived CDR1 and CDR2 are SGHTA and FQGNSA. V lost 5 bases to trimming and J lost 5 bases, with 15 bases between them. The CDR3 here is CASSTGPLETEAFF. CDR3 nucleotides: TGTGCCAGCAGCACCGGCCCCCTGGAGACTGAAGCTTTCTTT.

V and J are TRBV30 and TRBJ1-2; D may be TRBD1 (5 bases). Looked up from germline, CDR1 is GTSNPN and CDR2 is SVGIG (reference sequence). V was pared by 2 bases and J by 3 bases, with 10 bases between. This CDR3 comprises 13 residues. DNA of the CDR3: TGTGCCTGGAGTTTTGACAGTCACTATGGCTACACCTTC. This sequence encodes CAWSFDSHYGYTF.

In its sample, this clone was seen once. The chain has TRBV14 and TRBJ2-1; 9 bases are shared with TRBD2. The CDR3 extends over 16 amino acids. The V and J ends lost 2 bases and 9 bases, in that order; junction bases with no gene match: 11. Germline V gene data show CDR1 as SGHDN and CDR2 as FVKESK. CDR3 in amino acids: CASSQLFGGGAGEQFF. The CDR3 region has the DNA TGTGCCAGCAGCCAATTGTTCGGCGGGGGGGCAGGTGAGCAGTTCTTC.

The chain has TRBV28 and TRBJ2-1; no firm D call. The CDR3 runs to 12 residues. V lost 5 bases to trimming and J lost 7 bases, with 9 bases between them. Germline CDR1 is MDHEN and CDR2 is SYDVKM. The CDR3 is CASSTRWNEQFF. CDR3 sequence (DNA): TGTGCCAGCAGTACAAGATGGAATGAGCAGTTCTTC.

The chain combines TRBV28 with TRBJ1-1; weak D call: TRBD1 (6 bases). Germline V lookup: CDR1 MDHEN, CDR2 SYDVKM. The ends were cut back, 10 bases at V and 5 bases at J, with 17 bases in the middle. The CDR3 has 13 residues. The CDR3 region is CAILQGGWTEAFF. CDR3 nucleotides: TGTGCCATCCTTCAAGGGGGTTGGACTGAAGCTTTCTTT.

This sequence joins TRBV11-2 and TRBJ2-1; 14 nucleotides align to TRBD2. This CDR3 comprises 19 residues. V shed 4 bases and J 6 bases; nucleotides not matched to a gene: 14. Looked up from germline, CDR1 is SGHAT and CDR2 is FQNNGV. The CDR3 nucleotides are TGTGCCAGCAGCTCTCTAAGACTAGCGGGAGGGCCGCCTTTCAATGAGCAGTTCTTC. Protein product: CASSSLRLAGGPPFNEQFF.

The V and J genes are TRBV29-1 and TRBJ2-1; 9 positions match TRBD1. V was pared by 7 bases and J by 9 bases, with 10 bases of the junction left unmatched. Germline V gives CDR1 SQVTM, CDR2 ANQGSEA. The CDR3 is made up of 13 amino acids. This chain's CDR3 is CSAEGQGKGEQFF. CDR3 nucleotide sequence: TGCAGCGCCGAGGGACAGGGAAAGGGTGAGCAGTTCTTC.

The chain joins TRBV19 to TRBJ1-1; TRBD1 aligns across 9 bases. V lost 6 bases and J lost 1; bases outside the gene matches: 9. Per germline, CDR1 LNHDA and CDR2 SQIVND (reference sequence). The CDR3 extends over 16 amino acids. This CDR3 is CASRRQDRGGNTEAFF. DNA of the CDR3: TGTGCCAGTAGGCGGCAGGACAGGGGAGGGAACACTGAAGCTTTCTTT.

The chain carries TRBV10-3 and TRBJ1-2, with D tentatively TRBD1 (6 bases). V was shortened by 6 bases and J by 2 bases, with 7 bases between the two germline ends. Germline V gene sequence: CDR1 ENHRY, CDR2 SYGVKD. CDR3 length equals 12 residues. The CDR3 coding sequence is TGTGCCATCAGCGGACAGAACTATGGCTACACCTTC. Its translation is CAISGQNYGYTF.

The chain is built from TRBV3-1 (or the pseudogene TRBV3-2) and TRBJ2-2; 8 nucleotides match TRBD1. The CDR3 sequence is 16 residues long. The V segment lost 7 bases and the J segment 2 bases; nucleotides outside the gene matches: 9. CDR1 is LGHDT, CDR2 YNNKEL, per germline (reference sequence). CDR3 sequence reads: CASTRRTGINTGELFF. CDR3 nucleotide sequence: TGTGCCAGCACCAGAAGGACAGGGATTAACACCGGGGAGCTGTTTTTT.

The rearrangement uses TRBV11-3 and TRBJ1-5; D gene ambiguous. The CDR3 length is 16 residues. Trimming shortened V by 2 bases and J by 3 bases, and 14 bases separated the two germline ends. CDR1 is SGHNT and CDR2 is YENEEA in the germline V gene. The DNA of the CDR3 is TGTGCCAGCAGCTTAAAGGAGGGCCAGCTCAATCAGCCCCAGCATTTT. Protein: CASSLKEGQLNQPQHF.

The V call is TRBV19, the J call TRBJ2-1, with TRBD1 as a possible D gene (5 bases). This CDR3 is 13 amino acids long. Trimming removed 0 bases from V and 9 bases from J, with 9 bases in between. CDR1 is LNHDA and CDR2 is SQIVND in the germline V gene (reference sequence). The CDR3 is CASSIDSRGEQFF. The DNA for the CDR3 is TGTGCCAGTAGTATAGATTCTAGGGGTGAGCAGTTCTTC.